Given below is one T cell receptor beta chain in context. Clones were sequenced by immunoSEQ multiplex PCR, and TCRdb holds only the in-frame ones, with some missing. The table has approximately 200,000 clones, roughly 94% seen once. CDR3 length equals 16 residues. Germline V gene sequence: CDR1 SGDLS, CDR2 YYNGEE. The germline V and J ends were trimmed by 0 bases and 5 bases, with 18 bases remaining between them. The source of the sample is a study of blood T cell repertoires in COVID-19. The sample comprised peripheral blood. The receptor was derived from a man in his thirties or forties with COVID-19, enrolled during active disease. V gene TRBV9 combines with J gene TRBJ2-7, with D possibly TRBD1 on 6 matching bases. The CDR3 spells CASSVDPQGIIDEQYF. For the CDR3, the DNA is TGTGCCAGCAGCGTAGACCCACAGGGAATTATAGACGAGCAGTACTTC.